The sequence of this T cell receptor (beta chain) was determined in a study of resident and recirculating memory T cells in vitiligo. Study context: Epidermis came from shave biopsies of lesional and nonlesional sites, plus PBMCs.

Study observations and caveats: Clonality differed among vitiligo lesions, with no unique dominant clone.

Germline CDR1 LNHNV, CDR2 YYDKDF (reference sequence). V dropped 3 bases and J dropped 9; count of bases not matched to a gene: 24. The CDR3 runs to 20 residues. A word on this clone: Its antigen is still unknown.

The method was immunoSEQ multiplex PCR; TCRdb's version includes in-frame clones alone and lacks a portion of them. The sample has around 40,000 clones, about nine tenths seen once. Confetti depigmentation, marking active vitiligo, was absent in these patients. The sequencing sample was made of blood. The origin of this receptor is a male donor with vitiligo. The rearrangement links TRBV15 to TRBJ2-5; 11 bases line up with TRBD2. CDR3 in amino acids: CATSSSFRDSGGGDLMAQYF. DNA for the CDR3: TGTGCCACCAGCAGCTCCTTCCGTGATAGCGGGGGGGGCGATCTCATGGCCCAGTACTTC. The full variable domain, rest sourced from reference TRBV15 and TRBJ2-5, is DAMVIQNPRYQVTQFGKPVTLSCSQTLNHNVMYWYQQKSSQAPKLLFHYYDKDFNNEADTPDNFQSRRPNTSFCFLDIRSPGLGDTAMYLCATSSSFRDSGGGDLMAQYFGPGTRLLVL.